The 10 T cell receptor beta chains listed next were all sequenced from one sample in a study of T cells after yellow fever vaccination. TCRdb reprocessed the 5' RACE reads via MiXCR and lists one record per CDR3 protein. The sample lists under 600,000 distinct CDR3 sequences, around a fifth occurring once. The starting material was PBMCs, obtained more than 20 days after the first yellow fever vaccination. The receptors here all came from a man younger than 35 who received the YFV17D yellow fever vaccine.

CDR3 in DNA: TGTGCCAGCAGCTTACTGGCGGGTTACCAAGAGACCCAGTACTTC. It yields the protein CASSLLAGYQETQYF. V usage is TRBV11-2 and J usage is TRBJ2-5, with a weak D call TRBD2 (5 bases). Between the trimmed V and J ends, which lost 2 bases and 0 bases, there was a span of 10 bases. The CDR3 consists of 15 residues. Germline CDR1 and CDR2: SGHAT and FQNNGV.

The chain recombines TRBV15 with TRBJ2-7; weak D call: TRBD2 (5 bases). Trimming left V 0 bases short and J 3 bases short, with 6 bases between. Germline V gene sequence: CDR1 LNHNV, CDR2 YYDKDF (reference sequence). CDR3 size: 13 residues. The CDR3 DNA reads TGTGCCACCAGCAGAGAACTAGACTACGAGCAGTACTTC. Amino acids: CATSRELDYEQYF.

The CDR3 DNA follows: TGTGCCACCAGTGACAGGACAGGGCGTCAGCCCCAGCATTTT. It codes for CATSDRTGRQPQHF. The chain recombines TRBV24-1 with TRBJ1-5; 8 positions agree with TRBD1. Per germline, CDR1 KGHDR and CDR2 SFDVKD. J gave up 6 bases and V 4 bases, and 4 bases lay outside the gene matches. This CDR3 region has 14 residues.

The J gene is TRBJ2-5, the V gene TRBV6-1; D might be TRBD2 (5 bases). V was trimmed by 3 bases and J by 10 bases, leaving 18 bases between them. CDR3 length: 14 residues. CDR1 and CDR2 (germline): MNHNS, SASEGT. CDR3 sequence (DNA): TGTGCCAGCAGTGAGAACTTACCCGGAGGAAACCAGTACTTC. This sequence encodes CASSENLPGGNQYF.

A few counts support this clonotype. An end of the junction differs from the germline gene, which may be a read error. The chain has TRBV20-1 and TRBJ2-5, with 7 nucleotides matching TRBD2. Germline V CDR1 and CDR2: DFQATT, SNEGSKA (reference sequence). This CDR3 is 15 amino acids long. DNA of the CDR3: TGCAGTGCTGGAGAGGCAAGCGGGGACCAAGAGACCCAGTACTTC. Its translation is CSAGEASGDQETQYF.

V is TRBV28 and J is TRBJ2-7; D may be TRBD1 or TRBD2 (5 bases each). The CDR3 runs to 15 residues. V lost 4 bases and J 1 base, leaving 14 bases between the germline ends. Germline CDR1 and CDR2: MDHEN and SYDVKM. CDR3 sequence reads: CASSYSGPWSYEQYV. The CDR3 DNA reads as TGTGCCAGCAGTTACTCGGGGCCGTGGTCCTACGAGCAGTACGTC.

This clonotype was detected a few times. The chain uses TRBV11-2 and TRBJ2-7; D uncertain. Germline V gives CDR1 SGHAT, CDR2 FQNNGV. This CDR3 comprises 15 residues. Trimming cost V 2 bases and J 3 bases, with 14 bases left between them. CDR3 loop: CASSLYYLSGYEQYF. The CDR3 DNA is TGTGCCAGCAGCTTATATTATTTATCGGGCTACGAGCAGTACTTC.

The DNA for the CDR3 is TGTGCCAGCAGCCGAATCCAGATGTCCACCTACGAGCAGTACTTC. This translates into CASSRIQMSTYEQYF. The gene calls are TRBV6-1 and TRBJ2-7, with unresolved D. V was pared by 6 bases and J by 2 bases, with 17 bases between. CDR3 length: 15 residues. CDR1 is MNHNS and CDR2 is SASEGT in the germline V gene.

Only a few counts were recorded for this clonotype. The chain carries TRBV7-2 and TRBJ2-7, with 7 bases matching TRBD2. The CDR3 totals 16 residues. J gave up 7 bases and V 1 base, and 13 bases lay outside the gene matches. Germline V lookup: CDR1 SGHTA, CDR2 FQGNSA. CDR3 amino acids: CASSLGYAGVGGEQYF. In DNA form, the CDR3 reads TGTGCCAGCAGCTTAGGGTACGCGGGGGTAGGCGGAGAGCAGTACTTC.

The chain carries TRBV12-3 or TRBV12-4 and TRBJ2-1; 7 positions agree with TRBD1. With V trimmed by 3 bases and J by 4 bases, 9 bases remained unmatched. This CDR3 comprises 16 residues. The DNA for the CDR3 is TGTGCCAGCAGTTTTTTGAGGGGGCCTTCTTACAATGAGCAGTTCTTC. This encodes CASSFLRGPSYNEQFF.